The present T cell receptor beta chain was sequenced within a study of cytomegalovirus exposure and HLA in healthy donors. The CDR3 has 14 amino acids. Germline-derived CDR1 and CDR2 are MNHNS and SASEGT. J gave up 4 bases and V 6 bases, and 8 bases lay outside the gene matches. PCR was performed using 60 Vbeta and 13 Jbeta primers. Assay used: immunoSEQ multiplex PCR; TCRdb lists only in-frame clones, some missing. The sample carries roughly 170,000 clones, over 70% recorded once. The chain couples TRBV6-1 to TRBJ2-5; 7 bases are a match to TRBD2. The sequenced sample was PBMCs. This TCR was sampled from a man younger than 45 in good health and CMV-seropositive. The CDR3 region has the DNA TGTGCCAGCAGGGATCGACTAGCTTCAGAGACCCAGTACTTC. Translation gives CASRDRLASETQYF.